This is a list of T cell receptor beta chains from one sample in a study of shared clonotypes between healthy human individuals. Profiling relied on immunoSEQ multiplex PCR, and the TCRdb table lists in-frame clones only, not all of them. The repertoire holds 450,000 to 500,000 clones, with roughly 80% as singletons. Sample: PBMCs. The receptors originated from a woman in her forties in good health. Some clones in this sample may be carry-over from other donors' samples. Each CDR3 is given with its conserved first and last residue. A D gene is named only where the DNA matches it firmly. Not all rows give a size; the values are once, few, many and, for expanded clones, a class.

clone_size d_call j_call v_call cdr3_aa cdr3_nt
- - TRBJ2-1 TRBV27 CASRGLPGSYNEQFF TGTGCCAGCAGGGGATTGCCCGGCTCCTACAATGAGCAGTTCTTC
- - TRBJ2-1 TRBV2 CASDLQGDTYNEQFF TGTGCCAGCGACTTGCAGGGAGATACCTACAATGAGCAGTTCTTC
- - TRBJ2-3 TRBV15 CATSGGDTQYF TGTGCCACCAGCGGAGGGGATACGCAGTATTTT
few - TRBJ2-6 TRBV19 CASSWDSGANVLTF TGTGCCAGTAGTTGGGACTCTGGGGCCAACGTCCTGACTTTC
- - TRBJ1-2 TRBV5-5 CASSLDGGNYGYTF TGTGCCAGCAGCTTGGACGGGGGTAACTATGGCTACACCTTC
- - TRBJ1-1 TRBV14 CASSQDGGRGGDTEAFF TGTGCCAGCAGCCAAGACGGAGGGCGAGGGGGGGACACTGAAGCTTTCTTT
- - TRBJ1-3 TRBV28 CASSGPLGAGNTIYF TGTGCCAGCAGTGGTCCTCTTGGGGCTGGAAACACCATATATTTT
- - TRBJ2-5 TRBV7-3 CASSRGTEETQYF TGTGCCAGCAGCCGCGGGACAGAAGAGACCCAGTACTTC
- - TRBJ2-7 TRBV11-2 CASSLDSQGFYEQYF TGTGCCAGCAGCTTAGATTCTCAGGGTTTTTACGAGCAGTACTTC
- - TRBJ2-3 TRBV6-1 CASSEIRTDTQYF TGTGCCAGCAGTGAAATCCGAACAGATACGCAGTATTTT
- - TRBJ2-5 TRBV18 CASSPTAQETQYF TGTGCCAGCTCACCCACAGCCCAAGAGACCCAGTACTTC
- - TRBJ2-3 TRBV27 CASSHTYMGTDTQYF TGTGCCAGCAGCCACACTTATATGGGTACAGATACGCAGTATTTT
- TRBD2 TRBJ2-1 TRBV19 CASSGLAPGVEQFF TGTGCCAGTAGCGGACTAGCCCCTGGGGTTGAGCAGTTCTTC
- - TRBJ1-1 TRBV6-6 CASSYEGHDDAEAFF TGTGCCAGCAGCTACGAGGGTCACGACGACGCTGAAGCTTTCTTT
- - TRBJ1-5 TRBV13 CASPGRQPQHF TGTGCCAGCCCCGGCCGGCAGCCCCAGCATTTT
- - TRBJ1-3 TRBV11-2 CASSPAGQGGNTIYF TGTGCCAGCAGCCCAGCCGGGCAGGGGGGAAACACCATATATTTT
many TRBD1 TRBJ2-7 TRBV18 CASSPFQGEKQYF TGTGCCAGCTCACCTTTTCAGGGGGAGAAGCAGTACTTC
- - TRBJ2-7 TRBV18 CASSPRDYYEQYF TGTGCCAGCTCACCAAGAGATTACTACGAGCAGTACTTC
- TRBD1 TRBJ2-2 TRBV19 CASRGVQGAGELFF TGTGCCAGTAGGGGGGTTCAGGGGGCCGGGGAGCTGTTTTTT
many - TRBJ2-2 TRBV19 CASREGASNTGELFF TGTGCCAGTAGAGAAGGAGCTTCGAACACCGGGGAGCTGTTTTTT
- TRBD2 TRBJ2-1 TRBV6-5 CASSSAGAAGYNEQFF TGTGCCAGCAGTTCAGCGGGAGCCGCCGGATACAATGAGCAGTTCTTC
few - TRBJ1-5 TRBV5-1 CASSTGRGPQHF TGCGCCAGCAGCACTGGACGGGGGCCCCAGCATTTT
once - TRBJ1-1 TRBV7-9 CASSPEADTEAFF TGTGCCAGCAGCCCAGAGGCTGACACTGAAGCTTTCTTT
few - TRBJ2-2 TRBV27 CASTPAEAGELFF TGTGCCAGCACCCCGGCGGAGGCCGGGGAGCTGTTTTTT
- - TRBJ2-5 TRBV10-3 CAISEGDGSQETQYF TGTGCCATCAGTGAGGGGGACGGATCCCAAGAGACCCAGTACTTC
once - TRBJ2-5 TRBV7-3 CASSPSPRVETQYF TGTGCCAGCAGCCCATCCCCCCGGGTTGAGACCCAGTACTTC
- - TRBJ2-1 TRBV28 CASSQKTISSYNEQFF TGTGCCAGCAGTCAAAAGACCATTAGCTCCTACAATGAGCAGTTCTTC
once TRBD2 TRBJ2-5 TRBV9 CASSSGGGLGQETQYF TGTGCCAGCAGCTCGGGGGGGGGATTGGGCCAAGAGACCCAGTACTTC
- TRBD1 TRBJ1-1 TRBV15 CATQRDRGNTEAFF TGTGCCACGCAGCGGGACAGGGGGAACACTGAAGCTTTCTTT
- - TRBJ1-5 TRBV28 CAGAPDSNQPQHF TGTGCCGGGGCACCCGATAGCAATCAGCCCCAGCATTTT
- TRBD2 TRBJ2-7 TRBV5-1 CASSNGTSGRYEQYF TGCGCCAGCAGTAACGGGACTAGCGGCCGCTACGAGCAGTACTTC
- - TRBJ2-5 TRBV11-1 CASSSRFRDQETQYF TGTGCCAGCAGCTCCCGTTTTCGAGATCAAGAGACCCAGTACTTC
- - TRBJ1-5 TRBV30 CAWSLGAGNSNQPQHF TGTGCCTGGAGTCTCGGGGCAGGCAATAGCAATCAGCCCCAGCATTTT
- - TRBJ1-1 TRBV19 CASTPWQGNTEAFF TGTGCCAGTACCCCCTGGCAGGGGAACACTGAAGCTTTCTTT
- TRBD2 TRBJ2-3 TRBV13 CASSLASGRRDTQYF TGTGCCAGCAGCTTGGCTAGCGGGAGGAGGGATACGCAGTATTTT
few - TRBJ1-1 TRBV18 CASSPTARRNTEAFF TGTGCCAGCTCACCGACAGCTCGGCGGAACACTGAAGCTTTCTTT
few - TRBJ1-5 TRBV5-4 CASSLGPGEQPQHF TGTGCCAGCAGCTTGGGGCCGGGAGAACAGCCCCAGCATTTT
- TRBD2 TRBJ2-5 TRBV27 CASSTFSSGRTQETQYF TGTGCCAGCAGTACCTTCTCTAGCGGGAGGACTCAAGAGACCCAGTACTTC
few - TRBJ2-7 TRBV6-1 CAGRDRSTTEQYF TGTGCCGGCCGGGACCGATCGACTACTGAGCAGTACTTC
- - TRBJ2-3 TRBV5-1 CASSLGSVIDTQYF TGCGCCAGCAGCTTGGGTAGCGTGATAGATACGCAGTATTTT
- - TRBJ2-5 TRBV10-3 CAIRGGLQETQYF TGTGCCATCAGGGGGGGCTTACAAGAGACCCAGTACTTC
once - TRBJ2-3 TRBV6-1 CASRELLSTDTQYF TGTGCCAGCAGGGAGTTGCTAAGCACAGATACGCAGTATTTT
- - TRBJ2-5 TRBV7-8 CASSLPDIQETQYF TGTGCCAGCAGCTTACCGGACATCCAAGAGACCCAGTACTTC
- TRBD1 TRBJ2-2 TRBV14 CASSQWTGNTGELFF TGTGCCAGCAGCCAATGGACAGGCAACACCGGGGAGCTGTTTTTT
- - TRBJ2-2 TRBV7-3 CASSLWPGLNTGELFF TGTGCCAGCAGCTTATGGCCAGGTTTGAACACCGGGGAGCTGTTTTTT
- TRBD1 TRBJ2-5 TRBV6-5 CASSSLKGTALETQYF TGTGCCAGCAGTTCCCTAAAGGGGACAGCTTTGGAGACCCAGTACTTC
- - TRBJ2-2 TRBV5-4 CASSLGQPNTGELFF TGTGCCAGCAGCTTGGGGCAGCCGAACACCGGGGAGCTGTTTTTT
- TRBD2 TRBJ2-2 TRBV6-4 CASSDQRLAGVAGELFF TGTGCCAGCAGTGACCAAAGACTAGCGGGAGTCGCTGGGGAGCTGTTTTTT
few - TRBJ2-1 TRBV6-5 CASSPRGGEQFF TGTGCCAGCAGTCCGAGGGGTGGTGAGCAGTTCTTC
few TRBD1 TRBJ1-1 TRBV6-1 CASSERWDRGLAFF TGTGCCAGCAGTGAACGGTGGGACAGGGGTCTGGCTTTCTTT
once - TRBJ2-3 TRBV5-4 CASSLYGGNTDTQYF TGTGCCAGCAGCTTGTATGGGGGAAACACAGATACGCAGTATTTT
few - TRBJ1-5 TRBV21-1 CASSKSGRCPDQPQHF TGTGCCAGCAGCAAGTCAGGCAGGTGCCCTGATCAGCCCCAGCATTTT
- - TRBJ2-7 TRBV10-3 CAIMSDGGSYEQYF TGTGCCATCATGTCGGACGGAGGCTCCTACGAGCAGTACTTC